This is a list of T cell receptor beta chains from one sample in a study of post-analysis software for immune sequencing data. TCRdb processed the PCR reads anew with MiXCR; each CDR3 protein has one entry. The sample shows some 690,000 distinct CDR3 sequences, about 32% of them seen only once. The sample taken for sequencing was blood. These receptors all come from a girl under 18 with multiple sclerosis. The CDR3 runs from the conserved cysteine through the conserved F or W. Rows may omit the clone size; those that give it use once, few, many or a size class.

J gene	clone size	V gene	CDR3 protein
TRBJ1-2	NA	TRBV7-8	CASSLVIRQDNNYGYTF
TRBJ2-1	few	TRBV4-3	CASSRTSGSISAHYNEQFF
TRBJ2-4	NA	TRBV20-1	CSARKQGAKNIQYF
TRBJ1-5	NA	TRBV20-1	CSAILWTGDNQPQHF
TRBJ2-5	NA	TRBV6-1	CASGDSWTAQETQYF
TRBJ1-2	few	TRBV20-1	CSARTPDLTGPNYGYTF
TRBJ2-3	few	TRBV12-3/TRBV12-4	CASRSGAWGDTQYF
TRBJ2-5	few	TRBV7-2	CASSPRGSKTQYF
TRBJ2-3	NA	TRBV20-1	CSAPGPGQGHDTQYF
TRBJ2-7	many	TRBV10-3	CAISQTSGTYEQYF
TRBJ2-5	NA	TRBV11-2	CASSPARAGYFPGRQYF
TRBJ2-1	NA	TRBV27	CASSLFQRPSYNEQFF
TRBJ1-2	NA	TRBV28	CASSFARTGYGYTF
TRBJ2-1	NA	TRBV13	CASSGTRDRAINEQFF
TRBJ2-1	NA	TRBV24-1	CATSWTENEQFF
NA	NA	TRBV7-2	CASSLASDEGYEQYF
TRBJ2-1	few	TRBV20-1	CSALASQGNEQFF